This passage covers 11 T cell receptor beta chains from one sample sequenced in a study of T cell changes during pregnancy in multiple sclerosis. Profiling relied on immunoSEQ multiplex PCR, and the TCRdb table lists in-frame clones only, not all of them. Here the sample spans some 70,000 clones, approximately 86% being singletons. The sample consisted of peripheral blood, taken before pregnancy. Every receptor here comes from a female donor with multiple sclerosis, enrolled in a pregnancy study.

The V and J genes are TRBV7-3 and TRBJ1-1, with 7 bases lining up with TRBD1. Per germline, CDR1 SGHTA and CDR2 FQGTGA. The CDR3 runs 13 residues. After removal of 5 bases from V and 1 base from J, the junction contained 1 base not matched to a gene. The CDR3 protein is CASSRDRNTEAFF. CDR3 sequence (DNA): TGTGCCAGCAGCCGGGACAGGAACACTGAAGCTTTCTTT. The full variable domain, rest sourced from reference TRBV7-3 and TRBJ1-1, is GAGVSQTPSNKVTEKGKYVELRCDPISGHTALYWYRQSLGQGPEFLIYFQGTGAADDSGLPNDRFFAVRPEGSVSTLKIQRTERGDSAVYLCASSRDRNTEAFFGQGTRLTVV.

J is TRBJ2-1 and V is TRBV19; D may be TRBD2 (5 bases). Per the germline V gene, CDR1 is LNHDA and CDR2 is SQIVND (reference sequence). The CDR3 consists of 15 residues. The germline V and J ends were trimmed by 3 bases and 0 bases, with 9 bases remaining between them. In DNA form, the CDR3 reads TGTGCCAGTAGTATGACGGGGAGCTCCTACAATGAGCAGTTCTTC. As protein: CASSMTGSSYNEQFF. The full variable domain, its missing parts supplied by reference TRBV19 and TRBJ2-1, is DGGITQSPKYLFRKEGQNVTLSCEQNLNHDAMYWYRQDPGQGLRLIYYSQIVNDFQKGDIAEGYSVSREKKESFPLTVTSAQKNPTAFYLCASSMTGSSYNEQFFGPGTRLTVL.

V usage is TRBV2 and J usage is TRBJ1-3; TRBD1 matches 8 bases. The CDR3 contains 17 residues. After removal of 5 bases from V and 4 bases from J, the junction contained 13 bases not matched to a gene. Per the germline V gene, CDR1 is SNHLY and CDR2 is FYNNEI. The CDR3 protein is CASSLAPGTGDGNTIYF. For the CDR3, the DNA is TGTGCCAGCAGTTTGGCCCCCGGGACAGGAGACGGAAACACCATATATTTT.

The CDR3 here is CASSPDRAFGYTF. Written as DNA, the CDR3 is TGCGCCAGCAGTCCGGACAGGGCCTTCGGCTACACCTTC. V usage is TRBV10-1 and J usage is TRBJ1-2, with 8 positions matching TRBD1. The CDR3 runs 13 residues. In germline, CDR1 is WNHNN, CDR2 SYGVQD (reference sequence). With V trimmed by 5 bases and J by 8 bases, 7 bases remained unmatched.

CDR3: CASSSKRDRNEKLFF. As DNA, the CDR3 is TGTGCCAGCAGCTCAAAAAGGGACAGGAATGAAAAACTGTTTTTT. The rearrangement uses TRBV7-8 and TRBJ1-4, with 8 bases fitting TRBD1. The length of the CDR3 is 15 residues. CDR1 is SGHVS, CDR2 FQNEAQ, per germline. Trimming at V came to 4 bases and at J to 5 bases, leaving 6 bases not matched to a gene.

This chain uses TRBV18 with TRBJ2-7, with TRBD1 identical over 11 bases. Per the germline V gene, CDR1 is KGHSH and CDR2 is LQKENI. This CDR3 has 15 residues. V trimming: 6 bases; J trimming: 3 bases; junction bases outside the gene matches: 7. CDR3 sequence (DNA): TGTGCCAGCTCCCTAATGGGGACAGGGGGCTACGAGCAGTACTTC. This translates into CASSLMGTGGYEQYF.

The rearrangement uses TRBV4-3 and TRBJ2-3, with 8 bases that match TRBD2. Trimming at V came to 4 bases and at J to 5 bases, leaving 2 bases not matched to a gene. This CDR3 region has 13 residues. Germline CDR1 and CDR2: LGHNA and YSLEER. CDR3 sequence (DNA): TGCGCCAGCAGCCTGCGGGAGGAAGATACGCAGTATTTT. Protein: CASSLREEDTQYF.

This clone was seen a few times. The chain joins TRBV9 to TRBJ1-1; no clear D. The ends were cut back, 0 bases at V and 4 bases at J, with 13 bases in the middle. CDR1 and CDR2 from the germline V gene are SGDLS and YYNGEE. The CDR3 is 15 amino acids. The chain's CDR3 is CASSVALSGTTEAFF. The CDR3 coding sequence is TGTGCCAGCAGCGTAGCGTTATCGGGAACCACTGAAGCTTTCTTT. Supplemented by reference TRBV9 and TRBJ1-1, the full variable domain reads DSGVTQTPKHLITATGQRVTLRCSPRSGDLSVYWYQQSLDQGLQFLIQYYNGEERAKGNILERFSAQQFPDLHSELNLSSLELGDSALYFCASSVALSGTTEAFFGQGTRLTVV.

The chain links TRBV11-2 to TRBJ1-1; a weak D match, TRBD1 (6 bases). The CDR3 has 12 amino acids. V lost 5 bases to trimming and J lost 7 bases, with 11 bases between them. Germline assignment: CDR1 SGHAT and CDR2 FQNNGV. CDR3 bases: TGTGCCAGCAGCCCGACAGGATATGAAGCTTTCTTT. It is translated as CASSPTGYEAFF.

This CDR3 is CASSDGSLRYEQYF. CDR3 bases: TGCGCCAGCAGCGACGGGAGTTTACGCTACGAGCAGTACTTC. J is TRBJ2-7 and V is TRBV5-1, with D maybe TRBD2 (6 bases). The V end was cut by 4 bases, the J end by 3 bases, with 14 bases between. CDR1 and CDR2 (germline): SGHRS, YFSETQ. The CDR3 contains 14 residues.

The J gene is TRBJ2-3, the V gene TRBV4-1; 11 bases align to TRBD2. This CDR3 contains 17 residues. Trimming cost V 6 bases and J 0 bases; bases outside gene matches: 8. The V gene's germline CDR1 is MGHRA and CDR2 YSYEKL. For the CDR3, the DNA is TGCGCCAGCAGAACTAGCGGGAGCGACACTAGCACAGATACGCAGTATTTT. Protein: CASRTSGSDTSTDTQYF.